A single sample is the source of the 5 T cell receptor beta chains below, sequenced in a study of CD8 T cells in ankylosing spondylitis. Each CDR3 protein is one row after TCRdb ran MiXCR on the 5' RACE reads. The sample yields 300,000 to 350,000 distinct CDR3 sequences, around 21% seen once. Sequenced: blood, either unsorted or a sorted T cell fraction (not recorded which). Source of these receptors: a female donor with ankylosing spondylitis or in good health (not recorded which).

This clonotype has only a few counts. The chain is built from TRBV20-1 and TRBJ2-1; 8 bases are shared with TRBD2. CDR1 is DFQATT, CDR2 SNEGSKA, per germline (reference sequence). The CDR3 extends over 14 amino acids. With V trimmed by 1 base and J by 8 bases, 7 bases remained unmatched. CDR3 nucleotides: TGCAGTGCTAGAGGAGTAGCGGGAAGTGATGAGCAGTTCTTC. Residues: CSARGVAGSDEQFF.

There are many counts of this clonotype. V usage is TRBV20-1 and J usage is TRBJ2-7, with 10 bases that match TRBD2. The germline CDR1 and CDR2 sequences are DFQATT and SNEGSKA (reference sequence). V gave up 2 bases and J gave up 6 bases; unmatched junction bases: 7. The CDR3 runs to 14 residues. The CDR3 nucleotides are TGCAGTGCTAGAACTCTAGCGGGAGTAGGCGAGCAGTACTTC. Its translation: CSARTLAGVGEQYF.

This chain joins TRBV9 and TRBJ2-7; the D gene could be TRBD1 or TRBD2 (5 bases each). Germline lookup yields CDR1 SGDLS and CDR2 YYNGEE. CDR3 length: 13 residues. V lost 0 bases, J lost 7 bases, and 11 bases lay in between. The DNA for the CDR3 is TGTGCCAGCAGCGTAGTAGGCGAGGGGGAGCAGTACTTC. Encoded protein: CASSVVGEGEQYF.

The chain joins TRBV25-1 to TRBJ1-1; no definite D call. V lost 6 bases to trimming and J lost 4 bases, with 18 bases between them. CDR3 length: 15 residues. Germline CDR1 is MGHDK and CDR2 is SYGVNS. The CDR3 coding sequence is TGTGCCAGCAGCGCCCCCCATGGTTGGGGCACTGAAGCTTTCTTT. This encodes CASSAPHGWGTEAFF.

This clonotype has ten or more counts. This chain links TRBV12-3 or TRBV12-4 with TRBJ1-1; D possibly corresponds to TRBD1 (6 bases). The CDR3 sequence is 13 residues long. The CDR3: CATLQGPGTEAFF. The DNA for the CDR3 is TGTGCAACACTCCAGGGGCCGGGCACTGAAGCTTTCTTT.